This TCR beta chain was obtained from a study of blood T cell repertoires in COVID-19. Looking at the study overall: The origin of the acute and convalescent COVID-19 samples was the United States, Italy and Spain. Nucleic acid was either cDNA or gDNA, and it came from T cells, B-cell-depleted T cells, or PBMCs.

Per the original data handling: Amplified reference gene primers provided the basis for estimating nucleated cell counts. The table came from immunoSEQ multiplex PCR; TCRdb's copy has only in-frame clones and leaves some out. That table supplies the V and J calls and clone size; D and trimming were determined from the DNA. The sample carries some 150,000 clones, roughly four fifths recorded once. This CDR3 spans 16 amino acids. V was pared by 1 base and J by 5 bases, with 4 bases of the junction left unmatched. Germline-derived CDR1 and CDR2 are SEHNR and FQNEAQ (reference sequence). Sequencing was carried out using peripheral blood. This receptor was taken from an elderly woman in a cohort sampled during active or convalescent COVID-19. V usage is TRBV7-9 and J usage is TRBJ1-6; 8 nucleotides agree with TRBD1. Written as DNA, the CDR3 is TGTGCCAGCAGCTTAGGGACAGGGATCGATAATTCACCCCTCCACTTT. Translation: CASSLGTGIDNSPLHF. The whole variable domain, filled in from reference TRBV7-9 and TRBJ1-6, reads DTGVSQNPRHKITKRGQNVTFRCDPISEHNRLYWYRQTLGQGPEFLTYFQNEAQLEKSRLLSDRFSAERPKGSFSTLEIQRTEQGDSAMYLCASSLGTGIDNSPLHFGNGTRLTVT.